The T cell receptor (beta chain) described here comes from a study of PD-1 blockade in classical Hodgkin lymphoma. The V gene's germline CDR1 is MNHNY and CDR2 SVGAGI (reference sequence). J gave up 5 bases and V 0 bases, and 9 bases lay outside the gene matches. The CDR3 runs to 16 residues. Concerning this clone itself: Its antigen is still unknown.

Clones were sequenced by immunoSEQ multiplex PCR, and TCRdb holds only the in-frame ones, with some missing. The sample shows 35,000 to 50,000 clones, roughly 70% of them seen only once. No patient escaped relapse after autologous stem cell transplantation, and brentuximab vedotin exposure varied. Study observations and caveats: Relapsed/refractory patients reportedly had lower baseline diversity than newly diagnosed patients.

This chain uses TRBV6-6 with TRBJ1-2; 7 nucleotides align to TRBD1. Sample: peripheral blood mononuclear cells (PBMCs), taken before the second cycle of nivolumab. The TCR was taken from a human donor with classical Hodgkin lymphoma. The CDR3 nucleotides are TGTGCCAGCAGTTACTCGGGGACAGATTTTAGTTATGGCTACACCTTC. Translated: CASSYSGTDFSYGYTF.